The clone carrying this TCR beta chain was seen many times. V lost 5 bases and J 3 bases, leaving 20 bases between the germline ends. From germline, CDR1 is SGHDT and CDR2 YYEEEE. The CDR3 extends over 16 amino acids. HTBI primers from iRepertoire and Arm-PCR of CDR3 regions yielded the TCR beta libraries. From the multiplex PCR reads, TCRdb called clonotypes with MiXCR, one entry per CDR3 protein. In the table there are approximately 440,000 distinct CDR3 sequences, about 16% of which are singletons. This entry belongs to a study of regulatory T cells in long-lasting Graves disease. Regarding time point: newly diagnosed GD, antithyroid drugs for less than 3 months. PBMC-extracted RNA yielded the TCR library. These records were also assigned to another study, of T cells in Graves' hyperthyroidism and ophthalmopathy.

The chain is built from TRBV5-6 and TRBJ2-5, with D possibly being TRBD1 (6 bases). The input for sequencing was peripheral blood mononuclear cells (PBMCs), taken at new diagnosis, from a patient treated with antithyroid drugs. The TCR was taken from a man aged 35-49 years with Graves disease. The CDR3 DNA reads TGTGCCAGCAGACTGAATGGCGCGGACAGCGAAGAGACCCAGTACTTC. Protein: CASRLNGADSEETQYF. Full variable domain (remainder filled in from reference TRBV5-6 and TRBJ2-5): DAGVTQSPTHLIKTRGQQVTLRCSPKSGHDTVSWYQQALGQGPQFIFQYYEEEERQRGNFPDRFSGHQFPNYSSELNVNALLLGDSALYLCASRLNGADSEETQYFGPGTRLLVL.